These T cell receptor beta chains were read from a single sample in a study of beta chain features in type 1 diabetes. This table comes from immunoSEQ multiplex PCR, and its TCRdb copy is limited to in-frame clones, with some not included. In the table there are 150,000 to 200,000 clones, about 9% of which are singletons. Sequences were obtained from central memory CD4+ T cells from blood. These receptors all come from a woman aged 18-29 years with type 1 diabetes. Each CDR3 is given with its conserved first and last residue. The D gene is left open where the match is weak. Size is stated for part of the rows, as once, few or many counts, or as a class when the clone is expanded.

D gene,J gene,V gene,clone size,CDR3 DNA,CDR3 protein
TRBD1,TRBJ1-1,TRBV28,-,TGTGCCAGCAGTAGGGACAGCATGAACACTGAAGCTTTCTTT,CASSRDSMNTEAFF
TRBD1,TRBJ2-7,TRBV9,few,TGTGCCAGCAGCGTAGGTTCGGACAGGTGGGGCGAGCAGTACTTC,CASSVGSDRWGEQYF
-,TRBJ1-5,TRBV28,few,TGTGCCAGCAGGAACACAGGGATTCAGCCCCAGCATTTT,CASRNTGIQPQHF
TRBD2,TRBJ2-3,TRBV10-2,few,TGCGCCAGCGGCGGGCTAAGCGGGAGGGCCGATACGCAGTATTTT,CASGGLSGRADTQYF
-,TRBJ2-7,TRBV5-1,-,TGCGCCAGCAGCTTGCAGGGGACCTACGAGCAGTACTTC,CASSLQGTYEQYF
-,TRBJ2-5,TRBV29-1,-,TGCAGCGTTGATGGAAGCGGCCAAGAGACCCAGTACTTC,CSVDGSGQETQYF
TRBD2,TRBJ2-7,TRBV6-5,few,TGTGCCAGCAGCATCGGCCCTAGCGGTTACGAGCAGTACTTC,CASSIGPSGYEQYF
TRBD1,TRBJ2-1,TRBV7-3,few,TGTGCCAGCAGCTCGCCGGGACAGGGGTCCTACAATGAGCAGTTCTTC,CASSSPGQGSYNEQFF
-,TRBJ2-7,TRBV6-5,-,TGTGCCAGCAGTCCCGGGGTAGCCTACGAGCAGTACTTC,CASSPGVAYEQYF
TRBD2,TRBJ2-1,TRBV28,few,TGTGCCAGCCAAGCGGGAGACTACAATGAGCAGTTCTTC,CASQAGDYNEQFF
TRBD2,TRBJ2-2,TRBV6-6,once,TGTGCCAGCGTCAGCGGGAGGGCCAACACCGGGGAGCTGTTTTTT,CASVSGRANTGELFF
-,TRBJ1-2,TRBV11-2,-,TGTGCCAGCAGCCAGGAGGGGAATGGCTACACCTTC,CASSQEGNGYTF
-,TRBJ2-4,TRBV28,-,TGTGCCAGCAGTTCTGGCGGTAAAAACATTCAGTACTTC,CASSSGGKNIQYF
-,TRBJ2-1,TRBV19,few,TGTGCCAGTAGTATGTGGGCGGGTGGCTCCTACAATGAGCAGTTCTTC,CASSMWAGGSYNEQFF
-,TRBJ1-2,TRBV15,-,TGTGCCACCAGCAGAGAACACAGGGACTATGGCTACACCTTC,CATSREHRDYGYTF
-,TRBJ2-4,TRBV7-9,-,TGTGCCAGCACCCGGGGCGGGGTAGCCAAAAACATTCAGTACTTC,CASTRGGVAKNIQYF
-,TRBJ2-3,TRBV7-2,-,TGTGCCAGCAGCTTAGGTCCGTTCACAGATACGCAGTATTTT,CASSLGPFTDTQYF
-,TRBJ2-6,TRBV29-1,-,TGCAGTGCTGGGGGGGGGCTTGGGGCCAACGTCCTGACTTTC,CSAGGGLGANVLTF
-,TRBJ2-7,TRBV29-1,few,TGCAGCGTAGACCCCGGGCAGGGAAGGTTCGAGCAGTACTTC,CSVDPGQGRFEQYF
-,TRBJ2-1,TRBV19,-,TGTGCCAGTAGCCAGTCTTTCAATGAGCAGTTCTTC,CASSQSFNEQFF
-,TRBJ2-1,TRBV5-1,-,TGCGCCAGCAGCCCTACGGGACTCACCCAGGCGCGTGAGCAGTTCTTC,CASSPTGLTQAREQFF
TRBD2,TRBJ2-3,TRBV4-2,-,TGTGCCAGCAGCAGTAGCGGGGGGGCCGCAGATACGCAGTATTTT,CASSSSGGAADTQYF
TRBD1,TRBJ1-1,TRBV7-9,few,TGTGCCAGCACAACTCCCGACAGGGCCGGTGAAGCTTTCTTT,CASTTPDRAGEAFF
TRBD1,TRBJ2-1,TRBV2,few,TGTGCCAGCAGCCAGGACAGGAGCTCCTACAATGAGCAGTTCTTC,CASSQDRSSYNEQFF
-,TRBJ2-4,TRBV4-1,-,TGCGCCAGCAGCCAAGAGGAGGGTAGCATTCAGTACTTC,CASSQEEGSIQYF
-,TRBJ1-2,TRBV29-1,-,TGCAGCGGTGGTCTGGGGGCCGACTATGGCTACACCTTC,CSGGLGADYGYTF
TRBD2,TRBJ2-7,TRBV9,-,TGTGCCAGCAGCGTAGAGAGCGGGGGGGCCTACGAGCAGTACTTC,CASSVESGGAYEQYF
-,TRBJ1-2,TRBV6-6,-,TGTGCCAGCACCCCAGGGGCGTCCTATGGCTACACCTTC,CASTPGASYGYTF
-,TRBJ2-2,TRBV11-1,-,TGTGCCAGCAGCTTATCGGACACCGGGGAGCTGTTTTTT,CASSLSDTGELFF
-,TRBJ2-7,TRBV28,few,TGTGCCAGCAGTTTTATTAACGAGCAGTACTTC,CASSFINEQYF
TRBD2,TRBJ2-7,TRBV5-1,few,TGCGCCAGCAGCATTAGCGGGAGGGAGTACGAGCAGTACTTC,CASSISGREYEQYF
-,TRBJ1-2,TRBV18,-,TGTGCCAGCTCACCTATGAGAGCGAATGGCTACACCTTC,CASSPMRANGYTF
TRBD2,TRBJ2-2,TRBV5-1,-,TGCGCCAGCAGCCCAACGACTAGCGGAACCGGGGAGCTGTTTTTT,CASSPTTSGTGELFF
TRBD2,TRBJ2-1,TRBV6-6,once,TGTGCCAGCAGACCAACTAGCGGGAGAAGGAATGAGCAGTTCTTC,CASRPTSGRRNEQFF
TRBD1,TRBJ2-7,TRBV4-1,-,TGCGCCAGCAGCCAAGGGCTCCTCAGGGGGCTCTACGAGCAGTACTTC,CASSQGLLRGLYEQYF
-,TRBJ2-1,TRBV29-1,few,TGCAGCGTTGGACACAACTTCTACAATGAGCAGTTCTTC,CSVGHNFYNEQFF
-,TRBJ2-2,TRBV6-5,-,TGTGCCAGCAGTTACCGTCCGGCGGCGGGGACCGGGGAGCTGTTTTTT,CASSYRPAAGTGELFF
TRBD2,TRBJ2-1,TRBV5-6,-,TGTGCCAGCAGCTTGGCCCTAGCGGCCTACAATGAGCAGTTCTTC,CASSLALAAYNEQFF
TRBD1,TRBJ2-3,TRBV19,-,TGTGCCAGTAGTCCCGGGACAGGGACAGATACGCAGTATTTT,CASSPGTGTDTQYF
TRBD1,TRBJ2-1,TRBV5-4,-,TGTGCCAGCAGCAACCGGGACAGGGTACACAATGAGCAGTTCTTC,CASSNRDRVHNEQFF
-,TRBJ2-3,TRBV11-3,few,TGTGCCAGCAGCTTATCTATCGGTACGCAGTATTTT,CASSLSIGTQYF
-,TRBJ2-3,TRBV29-1,few,TGCAGCGTTGCCGCACTAGTCCCTAGCACAGATACGCAGTATTTT,CSVAALVPSTDTQYF
TRBD2,TRBJ2-1,TRBV7-3,-,TGTGCCAGCAGCGCCGGGAGCGGGAGTGGGTACAATGAGCAGTTCTTC,CASSAGSGSGYNEQFF
TRBD2,TRBJ2-1,TRBV7-2,many,TGTGCCAGCAGCCCGGGACTAGCGGGGGGTTTCTTC,CASSPGLAGGFF
TRBD2,TRBJ2-1,TRBV29-1,few,TGCAGCGTTGGGGATATGGTTACTAGCGGGGGGGCAGATGAGCAGTTCTTC,CSVGDMVTSGGADEQFF
TRBD1,TRBJ1-1,TRBV5-1,-,TGCGCCAGCAGCTTGGTGGAGGGGGCAAGGGCTTTCTTT,CASSLVEGARAFF
TRBD2,TRBJ2-4,TRBV4-3,-,TGCGCCAGCAGCCAAAATCCCTTCGAAATTAGCGGGAGCGGGGAAAACATTCAGTACTTC,CASSQNPFEISGSGENIQYF
-,TRBJ2-7,TRBV7-9,few,TGTGCCAGTCTATCAATGCGGGGCTTCCACGAGCAGTACTTC,CASLSMRGFHEQYF
-,TRBJ2-5,TRBV28,-,TGTGCCAGCAGTACGACAGGCCAAGAGACCCAGTACTTC,CASSTTGQETQYF
TRBD1,TRBJ1-1,TRBV15,-,TGTGCCACCAGCAGAGATAGGCCGGACAGGCTGAACACTGAAGCTTTCTTT,CATSRDRPDRLNTEAFF
-,TRBJ1-4,TRBV4-2,-,TGTGCCAGCAGCCCCGGGGGGCGGGAAAAACTGTTTTTT,CASSPGGREKLFF
-,TRBJ2-5,TRBV7-2,-,TGTGCCAGCAGCTTAGACTCCCCCCAGTACTTC,CASSLDSPQYF
TRBD2,TRBJ2-6,TRBV11-2,-,TGTGCCAGCAGCTTACTAGCGGGAGAAGATGGGGCCAACGTCCTGACTTTC,CASSLLAGEDGANVLTF
-,TRBJ2-5,TRBV5-1,few,TGCGCCAGTCCGTGGCAGGGGCAAGAGACCCAGTACTTC,CASPWQGQETQYF
TRBD1,TRBJ1-4,TRBV7-9,few,TGTGCCAGCAGCTTGGACAGGCGGAATGAAAAACTGTTTTTT,CASSLDRRNEKLFF
-,TRBJ2-3,TRBV6-5,-,TGTGCCAGCAGTTACTCGCCGGCGGTGACAGATACGCAGTATTTT,CASSYSPAVTDTQYF
-,TRBJ2-2,TRBV11-3,-,TGTGCCAGCAGCTTAGATCAGGGGGGCAGCGCGAACACCGGGGAGCTGTTTTTT,CASSLDQGGSANTGELFF
TRBD1,TRBJ2-7,TRBV7-2,-,TGTGCCAGCAGCTGGGAGACAGGGGGGTACGAGCAGTACTTC,CASSWETGGYEQYF
TRBD1,TRBJ2-5,TRBV10-3,-,TGTGCCATGGGGACAGGGAAACGTGGGACCCAGTACTTC,CAMGTGKRGTQYF
-,TRBJ1-5,TRBV6-4,-,TGTGCCAGTCCGCGGAACAGTAAGACAGGAGTTAGCAATCAGCCCCAGCATTTT,CASPRNSKTGVSNQPQHF